The 20 T cell receptor beta chains reported below all come from one sample, sequenced in a study of patients and donors after allogeneic stem cell transplantation (dated by TCRdb to about 2020). The receptor library was made with RT-PCR. Sequenced on a NextSeq 550. TCRdb cleaned the public reads at Q25 with fastp, built clones with MiXCR and kept in-frame beta chains. Entries that share a CDR3 protein sequence are merged under the most common genes and DNA. The sample contains some 24,000 distinct CDR3 sequences, about 45% of them found a single time. About three quarters of the sample goes to the ten largest clones. Sequences were obtained from blood, either unsorted or a sorted T cell fraction (not recorded which). These receptor sequences come from a human donor who was either an allogeneic HSCT recipient or a stem cell or donor lymphocyte infusion donor (not recorded which). It is not recorded whose cells these are; they may come from a transplant donor.

V gene TRBV6-2 or TRBV6-3 combines with J gene TRBJ1-6; 9 nucleotides align to TRBD1. Trimming cost V 7 bases and J 11 bases; bases outside gene matches: 12. CDR1 and CDR2 (germline): MNHEY, SVGEGT. The CDR3 extends over 15 amino acids. The chain's CDR3 is CASTPRTGDRAPLHF. The CDR3 DNA is TGTGCCAGCACCCCAAGGACAGGGGATCGGGCACCCCTCCACTTT.

This CDR3 reads CASSELRQGGEAFF. Here the CDR3 DNA reads TGTGCCAGCAGTGAACTGAGGCAGGGGGGAGAGGCTTTCTTT. The chain carries TRBV2 and TRBJ1-1; 7 bases match TRBD1. V shed 2 bases and J 11 bases; nucleotides not matched to a gene: 11. Germline V gives CDR1 SNHLY, CDR2 FYNNEI. CDR3 length: 14 amino acids.

The chain uses TRBV5-1 and TRBJ2-1; 13 nucleotides match TRBD2. This CDR3 region has 15 residues. V lost 6 bases, J lost 8 bases, and 8 bases stayed unmatched. Germline V gene data show CDR1 as SGHRS and CDR2 as YFSETQ. This chain's CDR3 is CASTQLAGGPYEQFF. CDR3 DNA sequence: TGCGCCAGCACCCAACTAGCGGGGGGGCCCTATGAGCAGTTCTTC.

There are a few counts of this clonotype. The V gene is TRBV27, the J gene TRBJ2-1; D call uncertain. CDR1 is MNHEY, CDR2 SMNVEV, per germline (reference sequence). With 5 bases removed from V and 10 bases from J, the gap between germline ends came to 9 bases. The CDR3 covers 11 residues. The CDR3 DNA is TGTGCCAGCAGTCCCGGTAACGAGCAGTTCTTC. Its protein is CASSPGNEQFF.

This clonotype was counted many times. J is TRBJ2-5 and V is TRBV15; 16 nucleotides match TRBD2. CDR3 size: 18 residues. CDR1 and CDR2 (germline): LNHNV, YYDKDF (reference sequence). J lost 4 bases, V lost 2 bases, and 7 bases had no gene match. The CDR3 DNA is TGTGCCACCAGCAGACAGGGACTAGCGGGAGGGTCAGGAGAGACCCAGTACTTC. This gives the protein CATSRQGLAGGSGETQYF.

Only a few counts were recorded for this clonotype. The chain couples TRBV20-1 to TRBJ1-5; no clear D. V shed 3 bases and J shed 0 bases, with 12 bases lying between them. The germline CDR1 and CDR2 sequences are DFQATT and SNEGSKA (reference sequence). This CDR3 has 15 amino acids. The CDR3 here is CSARGIGNSNQPQHF. The DNA of the CDR3 is TGCAGTGCTAGGGGTATTGGGAATAGCAATCAGCCCCAGCATTTT.

The chain carries TRBV6-5 and TRBJ1-3, with a possible D match to TRBD1 (6 bases). The CDR3 sequence is 16 residues long. The V gene's germline CDR1 is MNHEY and CDR2 SVGAGI. The V end lost 7 bases, the J end lost 0 bases, and 16 bases lay between the germline ends. CDR3 in DNA: TGTGCCAGCACCTCGGACAGCCGAATCTCTGGAAACACCATATATTTT. Encoded protein: CASTSDSRISGNTIYF.

This clonotype was detected a few times. V is TRBV12-3 or TRBV12-4 and J is TRBJ2-4, with a weak D call TRBD1 (5 bases). The CDR3 loop spans 13 amino acids. The V end was cut by 7 bases, the J end by 2 bases, with 9 bases between. CDR3 loop: CASTPGTKNIQYF. CDR3 DNA: TGTGCCAGCACCCCAGGGACCAAAAACATTCAGTACTTC.

V usage is TRBV18 and J usage is TRBJ1-5; D is uncertain. Trimming cost V 3 bases and J 5 bases, with 8 bases left between them. Germline assignment: CDR1 KGHSH and CDR2 LQKENI. CDR3 length equals 13 residues. CDR3 protein: CASSPNRDQPQHF. In DNA, the CDR3 is TGTGCCAGCTCACCGAATAGGGATCAGCCCCAGCATTTT.

This clonotype was found a few times. The CDR3 spells CSALQGPSNQPQHF. In nucleotides, the CDR3 is TGCAGTGCCCTACAGGGGCCTAGCAATCAGCCCCAGCATTTT. V usage is TRBV20-1 and J usage is TRBJ1-5; 7 positions match TRBD1. CDR3 length equals 14 residues. Germline CDR1 and CDR2: DFQATT and SNEGSKA (reference sequence). Losses at the gene ends were 6 bases for V and 0 bases for J; bases not matched to a gene: 5.

Written as DNA, the CDR3 is TGCGCCAGCAGCTTGGCCGAGTTAGTTGATACGCAGTATTTT. Its translation: CASSLAELVDTQYF. V usage is TRBV5-1 and J usage is TRBJ2-3; D not certain. The CDR3 runs 14 residues. The germline CDR1 and CDR2 sequences are SGHRS and YFSETQ. V gave up 0 bases and J gave up 6 bases, with 11 bases separating them. Full variable domain (rest looked up from reference TRBV5-1 and TRBJ2-3): KAGVTQTPRYLIKTRGQQVTLSCSPISGHRSVSWYQQTPGQGLQFLFEYFSETQRNKGNFPGRFSGRQFSNSRSEMNVSTLELGDSALYLCASSLAELVDTQYFGPGTRLTVL.

The rearrangement uses TRBV29-1 and TRBJ2-5; 7 nucleotides align to TRBD1. The J segment lost 3 bases and the V segment lost 6 bases, leaving 4 bases of the junction unmatched. The CDR3 is 12 residues long. The germline V gene has CDR1 SQVTM and CDR2 ANQGSEA. CDR3 nucleotides: TGCAGCGTCGACAGGGTAAAAGAGACCCAGTACTTC. The encoded protein is CSVDRVKETQYF.

Only a few counts were recorded for this clonotype. J is TRBJ2-7 and V is TRBV29-1; D possibly corresponds to TRBD1 (6 bases). CDR3 length equals 13 residues. Germline CDR1 reads SQVTM; CDR2 reads ANQGSEA. V was shortened by 3 bases and J by 0 bases, with 9 bases between the two germline ends. The chain's CDR3 is CSVEDSSSYEQYF. CDR3 bases: TGCAGCGTTGAGGACAGCAGCTCCTACGAGCAGTACTTC.

This rearrangement joins TRBV4-2 to TRBJ1-1; TRBD1 agrees at 9 bases. There are 15 residues in the CDR3. The germline V gene encodes CDR1 LGHNA and CDR2 YNFKEQ. The junction had 7 bases not matched to a gene; V was cut back by 2 bases and J by 6 bases. The CDR3 region is CASSQPGQGSSEAFF. DNA of the CDR3: TGTGCCAGCAGCCAACCGGGACAGGGAAGCTCTGAAGCTTTCTTT.

The V and J genes are TRBV27 and TRBJ2-3; D is undetermined. The CDR3 is 16 amino acids. Germline V gene data show CDR1 as MNHEY and CDR2 as SMNVEV (reference sequence). Trimming pared 5 bases from V and 2 bases from J, leaving 17 bases between. CDR3: CASSAPRSSFTDTQYF. As DNA, the CDR3 is TGTGCCAGCAGTGCCCCACGTTCTTCCTTCACAGATACGCAGTATTTT.

This clonotype showed up just a few times. The chain recombines TRBV5-5 with TRBJ1-2; TRBD1 might be the D (5 bases). Trimming shortened V by 0 bases and J by 4 bases, and 16 bases separated the two germline ends. Germline CDR1 SGHKS, CDR2 YYEKEE (reference sequence). This CDR3 contains 16 residues. The CDR3 reads CASSLVQGRVLYGYTF. In nucleotides, the CDR3 is TGTGCCAGCAGCTTGGTCCAGGGTAGAGTCCTCTATGGCTACACCTTC.

The rearrangement uses TRBV12-3 or TRBV12-4 and TRBJ2-3; tentative D call: TRBD1 (5 bases). The ends were cut back, 0 bases at V and 1 base at J, with 8 bases in the middle. The CDR3 extends over 15 amino acids. The CDR3 DNA sequence: TGTGCCAGCAGTTTAGCAGGGGCGGGCACAGATACGCAGTATTTT. Amino acid sequence: CASSLAGAGTDTQYF.

The gene calls are TRBV5-1 and TRBJ1-1; a possible D gene is TRBD1 (6 bases). CDR1 and CDR2 from the germline V gene are SGHRS and YFSETQ. The CDR3 is 16 residues long. With 3 bases removed from V and 4 bases from J, the gap between germline ends came to 19 bases. The CDR3 sequence is CASSSRQAQLGTEAFF. CDR3 bases: TGCGCCAGCAGCTCAAGACAGGCTCAACTGGGCACTGAAGCTTTCTTT.

The sample holds a few counts of this clonotype. The gene calls are TRBV5-1 and TRBJ1-5, with D unclear. Trimming left V 0 bases short and J 6 bases short, with 10 bases between. The CDR3 is 14 amino acids. The germline CDR1 and CDR2 sequences are SGHRS and YFSETQ. The CDR3 loop is CASSLGPLSQPQHF. The CDR3 DNA follows: TGCGCCAGCAGCTTGGGCCCTTTGAGTCAGCCCCAGCATTTT. The whole variable domain, filled in from reference TRBV5-1 and TRBJ1-5, reads KAGVTQTPRYLIKTRGQQVTLSCSPISGHRSVSWYQQTPGQGLQFLFEYFSETQRNKGNFPGRFSGRQFSNSRSEMNVSTLELGDSALYLCASSLGPLSQPQHFGDGTRLSIL.

The gene calls are TRBV7-9 and TRBJ2-3; 9 bases match TRBD2. V shed 4 bases and J 6 bases; nucleotides not matched to a gene: 11. Germline CDR1 and CDR2: SEHNR and FQNEAQ (reference sequence). The CDR3 has 16 amino acids. The CDR3 coding sequence is TGTGCCAGCAGCTCCTACCTAGCGGGGAGGGGGGATACGCAGTATTTT. Protein product: CASSSYLAGRGDTQYF.